This T cell receptor beta chain was recorded in a study of blood T cell repertoires in COVID-19. Study overall: T cells, B-cell-depleted T cells, or PBMCs supplied cDNA or gDNA.

Under the authors' procedure: Nucleated cell counts were estimated from reference gene primer amplification. Produced via immunoSEQ multiplex PCR; TCRdb's table is partial and in-frame only. For V, J and clone size, that table is used; D and trimming come from the DNA. The data contain roughly 100,000 clones, about 89% of them singletons. Germline V lookup: CDR1 MNHEY, CDR2 SMNVEV (reference sequence). CDR3 length: 18 amino acids. V dropped 5 bases and J dropped 0 bases, with 20 bases sitting between them. The sequencing sample was made of peripheral blood. The TCR sequence derives from a human donor in a cohort sampled during active COVID-19. J is TRBJ2-1 and V is TRBV27, with D unclear. The CDR3 spells CASSISTWYLGSYNEQFF. CDR3 DNA: TGTGCCAGCAGTATCTCCACTTGGTACCTCGGCTCCTACAATGAGCAGTTCTTC.